The sequence of this TCR beta chain was determined in a study of CD8+ T cells in alopecia areata. At the level of the study: Treated patients were given 5 to 10 mg oral tofacitinib twice daily. Points from the study as a whole: Scalp clonality and expanded CD8+ clones among the top 100 fell significantly with tofacitinib.

Points on this clone: Its specificity is not known.

Reverse transcription of extracted RNA yielded cDNA, which provided the sequencing template. Libraries were prepared by immunoSEQ multiplex PCR; TCRdb keeps only in-frame clonotypes and omits some of them. Of some 200,000 clones in the sample, over 40% were seen once. Sample treatment: oral pan-JAK inhibitor, 5-10 mg twice daily. The CDR3 spans 14 residues. The germline V gene has CDR1 GTSNPN and CDR2 SVGIG (reference sequence). V was clipped by 2 bases and J by 3 bases, with 13 bases between them. The V gene is TRBV30, the J gene TRBJ1-2; tentatively, D is TRBD1 (5 bases). The clonotype was recovered from a human donor with alopecia areata. Sequencing used CD4+ T cells sorted from blood, obtained around week 37, from a patient treated with tofacitinib. The DNA for the CDR3 is TGTGCCTGGAGTACCTCGGGGCGATACTATGGCTACACCTTC. Residues: CAWSTSGRYYGYTF.